This entry is about one T cell receptor beta chain. Its antigen is unidentified. The data are from a study of beta chain features in type 1 diabetes. Findings and caveats of the study: There was a moderate but significant shortening of TCRB CDR3s in all four CD4+ subsets of Type 1 diabetes patients. Short templates might get an advantage during PCR, and this would be equal in patients and controls.

There are 14 residues in the CDR3. V was clipped by 2 bases and J by 3 bases, with 13 bases between them. The germline V gene encodes CDR1 GTSNPN and CDR2 SVGIG (reference sequence). Isolated RNA was reverse transcribed in full, so expressed TCRB transcripts were sequenced. This table comes from immunoSEQ multiplex PCR, and its TCRdb copy is limited to in-frame clones, with some not included. The sample yields about 340,000 clones, roughly 13% seen once. This TCR derives from a woman under 30 with type 1 diabetes. J is TRBJ1-2 and V is TRBV30; TRBD1 is a possible D gene (6 bases). Sequenced: naive CD4+ T cells from blood. CDR3 in amino acids: CAWSHMWTDYGYTF. The CDR3, as DNA: TGTGCCTGGAGTCACATGTGGACAGACTATGGCTACACCTTC.